Listed below are T cell receptor beta chains from one sample, sequenced in a study of siplizumab effects on memory and regulatory T cells. Clones were sequenced by immunoSEQ multiplex PCR, and TCRdb holds only the in-frame ones, with some missing. Counted here are just over 60,000 clones, 70% to 80% occurring once; the ten biggest clones make up approximately 0.4%. Specimen: memory CD4+ T cells sorted from blood. The receptor set was obtained from a human donor in good health. Each CDR3 is given with its conserved first and last residue. Fields, in order: D gene, V gene, clone size, J gene, CDR3 protein, CDR3 DNA. The D gene is left open where the match is weak. Clone size is not always given. Where it is, it says once, few, many or a class for expanded clones.

NA,TRBV4-1,NA,TRBJ1-5,CASSQDGGSNQPQHF,TGCGCCAGCAGCCAAGACGGAGGGAGCAATCAGCCCCAGCATTTT
TRBD2,TRBV11-3,NA,TRBJ2-1,CASSLLAGGHNEQFF,TGTGCCAGCAGCTTATTAGCGGGGGGGCACAATGAGCAGTTCTTC
TRBD1,TRBV18,NA,TRBJ2-7,CASSPPTGGGRYEQYF,TGTGCCAGCTCACCACCGACAGGGGGCGGAAGATACGAGCAGTACTTC
TRBD2,TRBV5-1,NA,TRBJ2-5,CASSLSGSGGAIQETQYF,TGCGCCAGCAGCTTGTCGGGCAGCGGGGGCGCAATCCAAGAGACCCAGTACTTC
NA,TRBV14,few,TRBJ2-1,CASRPYSGRQFF,TGTGCCAGCAGGCCTTATTCCGGGAGGCAGTTCTTC
NA,TRBV10-3,NA,TRBJ2-2,CAISEAGNTGELFF,TGTGCCATCAGTGAAGCGGGGAACACCGGGGAGCTGTTTTTT
NA,TRBV6-1,NA,TRBJ2-3,CASSEAVNTQYF,TGTGCCAGCAGTGAGGCGGTTAATACGCAGTATTTT
TRBD2,TRBV18,NA,TRBJ2-1,CASSPRLAGGQSYNEQFF,TGTGCCAGCTCACCTCGACTAGCGGGGGGGCAGTCCTACAATGAGCAGTTCTTC
NA,TRBV15,NA,TRBJ1-5,CATSREQGGHQPQHF,TGTGCCACCAGCAGGGAACAGGGTGGGCATCAGCCCCAGCATTTT
NA,TRBV19,NA,TRBJ2-1,CASSINTGGLEQFF,TGTGCCAGTAGTATAAATACGGGCGGACTCGAGCAGTTCTTC
NA,TRBV20-1,NA,TRBJ2-1,CSASDGDEQFF,TGCAGTGCTAGTGACGGGGATGAGCAGTTCTTC
TRBD2,TRBV5-4,NA,TRBJ2-4,CASSAVAGGKNIQYF,TGTGCCAGCAGCGCCGTAGCGGGGGGCAAAAACATTCAGTACTTC
NA,TRBV2,NA,TRBJ2-1,CASSSDRQGEQFF,TGTGCCAGCAGCTCCGATCGGCAAGGTGAGCAGTTCTTC
NA,TRBV6-4,few,TRBJ1-5,CASSDEREGNQPQHF,TGTGCCAGCAGTGACGAAAGGGAGGGCAATCAGCCCCAGCATTTT
NA,TRBV18,NA,TRBJ2-7,CASSPGADLNYEQYF,TGTGCCAGCTCCCCCGGGGCCGATCTTAACTACGAGCAGTACTTC
TRBD1,TRBV2,NA,TRBJ1-4,CASSEKTGNEKLFF,TGTGCCAGCAGTGAAAAGACAGGGAACGAAAAACTGTTTTTT
NA,TRBV5-1,NA,TRBJ1-2,CASSSTTGQDYGYTF,TGCGCCAGCAGCTCCACCACAGGGCAAGATTATGGCTACACCTTC
NA,TRBV29-1,NA,TRBJ2-7,CSVSRGLYEQYF,TGCAGCGTATCACGGGGGCTCTACGAGCAGTACTTC
TRBD2,TRBV5-1,NA,TRBJ2-4,CASSVGGLAENIQYF,TGCGCCAGCAGCGTGGGGGGACTAGCGGAAAACATTCAGTACTTC
TRBD1,TRBV4-2,NA,TRBJ1-4,CASSQVPGTGEGTNEKLFF,TGTGCCAGCAGCCAAGTCCCCGGGACAGGGGAGGGAACTAATGAAAAACTGTTTTTT
TRBD2,TRBV15,NA,TRBJ2-7,CATSRDTTSREQYF,TGTGCCACCAGCAGAGATACGACTAGCAGGGAGCAGTACTTC
NA,TRBV19,NA,TRBJ1-4,CASSQKVGKLFF,TGTGCCAGTAGTCAAAAGGTGGGAAAACTGTTTTTT
NA,TRBV28,NA,TRBJ1-1,CASSLRQTEAFF,TGTGCCAGCAGTTTACGACAGACTGAAGCTTTCTTT
NA,TRBV5-1,NA,TRBJ2-2,CASSSTPSLRDTGELFF,TGCGCCAGCAGCTCAACACCTTCCCTCAGGGACACCGGGGAGCTGTTTTTT
NA,TRBV6-5,NA,TRBJ2-3,CASRQPSTDTQYF,TGTGCCAGCAGACAGCCTAGCACAGATACGCAGTATTTT
NA,TRBV6-1,few,TRBJ1-6,CASSVTESPLHF,TGTGCCAGCAGTGTGACAGAATCACCCCTCCACTTT
NA,TRBV7-2,NA,TRBJ1-3,CASSLVGGGGNTIYF,TGTGCCAGCAGCTTAGTCGGGGGAGGAGGAAACACCATATATTTT